Sequencing of this T cell receptor (beta chain) was carried out in a study of blood T cell repertoires in COVID-19. The J segment lost 0 bases and the V segment lost 5 bases, leaving 6 bases of the junction unmatched. From germline, CDR1 is SGHAT and CDR2 FQNNGV. This CDR3 comprises 16 residues. Libraries were prepared by immunoSEQ multiplex PCR; TCRdb keeps only in-frame clonotypes and omits some of them. The sample holds hundreds of thousands of clones, around nine tenths seen once. The chain has TRBV11-2 and TRBJ2-5, with 10 bases identical to TRBD1. This clonotype was obtained from a woman aged 40-49 years who had recovered from COVID-19. Input material: PBMCs or T cells enriched from blood (not recorded which). The chain's CDR3 is CASSRPGQGNQETQYF. CDR3 sequence (DNA): TGTGCCAGCAGCCGACCGGGACAGGGGAACCAAGAGACCCAGTACTTC.